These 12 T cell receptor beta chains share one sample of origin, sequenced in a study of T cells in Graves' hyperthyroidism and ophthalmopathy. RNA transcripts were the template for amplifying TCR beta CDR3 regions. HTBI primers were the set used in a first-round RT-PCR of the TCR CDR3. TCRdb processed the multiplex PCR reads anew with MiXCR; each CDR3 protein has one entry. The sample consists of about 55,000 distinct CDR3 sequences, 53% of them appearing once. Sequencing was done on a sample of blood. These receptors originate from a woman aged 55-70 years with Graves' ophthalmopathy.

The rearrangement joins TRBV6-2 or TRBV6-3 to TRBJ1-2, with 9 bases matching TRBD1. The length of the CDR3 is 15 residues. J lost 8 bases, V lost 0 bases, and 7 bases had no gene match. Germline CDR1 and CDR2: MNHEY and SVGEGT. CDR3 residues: CASSYSFRTGGGYTF. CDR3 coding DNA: TGTGCCAGCAGTTACTCGTTTCGAACAGGGGGCGGCTACACCTTC.

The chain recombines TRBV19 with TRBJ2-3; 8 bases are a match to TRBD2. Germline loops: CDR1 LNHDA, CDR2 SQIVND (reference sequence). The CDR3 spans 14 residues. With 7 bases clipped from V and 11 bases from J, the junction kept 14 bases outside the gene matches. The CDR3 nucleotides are TGTGCCAGTATTGGGCGGGGGGAGCCAAATGAGCAGTATTTT. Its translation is CASIGRGEPNEQYF.

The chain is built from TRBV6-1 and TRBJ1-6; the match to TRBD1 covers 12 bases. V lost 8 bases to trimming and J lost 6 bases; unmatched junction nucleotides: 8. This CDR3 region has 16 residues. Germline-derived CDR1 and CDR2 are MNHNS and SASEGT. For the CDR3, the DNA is TGTGCCAGCGGGACAGGGGGCACCTTTGGTAATTCACCCCTCCACTTT. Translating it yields CASGTGGTFGNSPLHF.

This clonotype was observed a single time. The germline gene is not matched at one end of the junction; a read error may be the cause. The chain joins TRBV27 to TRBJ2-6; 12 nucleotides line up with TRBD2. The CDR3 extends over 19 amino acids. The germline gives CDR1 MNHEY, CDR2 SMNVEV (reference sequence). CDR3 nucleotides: TGTGCCAGCAGTTTAATGACTAGCGGGAGTAGCTCTGGGGCCAACGCCCTGACTTTC. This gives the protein CASSLMTSGSSSGANALTF. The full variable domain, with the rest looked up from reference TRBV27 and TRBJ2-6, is EAQVTQNPRYLITVTGKKLTVTCSQNMNHEYMSWYRQDPGLGLRQIYYSMNVEVTDKGDVPEGYKVSRKEKRNFPLILESPSPNQTSLYFCASSLMTSGSSSGANALTFGAGSRLTVL.

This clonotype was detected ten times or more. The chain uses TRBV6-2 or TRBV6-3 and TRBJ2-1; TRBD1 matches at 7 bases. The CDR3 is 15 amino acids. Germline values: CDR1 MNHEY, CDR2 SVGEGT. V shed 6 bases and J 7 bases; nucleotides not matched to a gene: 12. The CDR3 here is CASSQTSRQGNEQFF. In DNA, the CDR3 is TGTGCCAGCAGCCAGACCAGCCGACAGGGAAATGAGCAGTTCTTC.

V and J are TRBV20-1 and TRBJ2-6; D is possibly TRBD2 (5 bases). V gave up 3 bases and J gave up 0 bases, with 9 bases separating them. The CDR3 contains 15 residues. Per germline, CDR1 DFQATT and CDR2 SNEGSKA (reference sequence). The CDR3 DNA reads TGCAGTGCTAGCGGCCGGGGCTCTGGGGCCAACGTCCTGACTTTC. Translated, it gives CSASGRGSGANVLTF.

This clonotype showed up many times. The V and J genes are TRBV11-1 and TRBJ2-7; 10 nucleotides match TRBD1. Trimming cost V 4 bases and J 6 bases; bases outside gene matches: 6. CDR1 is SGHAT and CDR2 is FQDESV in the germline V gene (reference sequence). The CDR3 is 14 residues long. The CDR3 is CASSSGTGVGEQYF. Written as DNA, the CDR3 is TGTGCCAGCAGCTCCGGGACAGGGGTGGGCGAGCAGTACTTC.

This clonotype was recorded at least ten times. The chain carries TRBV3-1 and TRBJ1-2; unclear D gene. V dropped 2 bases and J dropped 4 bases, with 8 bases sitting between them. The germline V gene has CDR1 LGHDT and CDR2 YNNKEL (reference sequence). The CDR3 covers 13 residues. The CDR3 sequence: CASSQSEVYGYTF. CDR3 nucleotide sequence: TGTGCCAGCAGCCAATCTGAGGTCTATGGCTACACCTTC.

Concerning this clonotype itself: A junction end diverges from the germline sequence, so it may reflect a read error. In nucleotides, the CDR3 is TGCAGTGCTGGAGACCCCGGCAGGGTGATCTGTGGCTACATCTTC. The encoded protein is CSAGDPGRVICGYIF. The chain uses TRBV20-1 and TRBJ1-2, with D maybe TRBD1 (5 bases). Germline values: CDR1 DFQATT, CDR2 SNEGSKA (reference sequence). This CDR3 has 15 residues.

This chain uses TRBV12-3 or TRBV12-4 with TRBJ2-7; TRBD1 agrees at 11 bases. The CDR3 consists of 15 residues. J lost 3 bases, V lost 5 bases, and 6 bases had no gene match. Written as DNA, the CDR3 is TGTGCCAGCAGTCGAACCGGGACAGGGGGCTACGAGCAGTACTTC. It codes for CASSRTGTGGYEQYF.

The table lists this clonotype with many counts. The CDR3 loop is CASSYSGYTGELFF. For the CDR3, the DNA is TGTGCCAGCAGTTACTCTGGCTACACCGGGGAGCTGTTTTTT. The chain has TRBV6-5 and TRBJ2-2; D is undetermined. V dropped 0 bases and J dropped 3 bases, with 5 bases sitting between them. The germline gives CDR1 MNHEY, CDR2 SVGAGI. This CDR3 has 14 residues.

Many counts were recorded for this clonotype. CDR3 protein: CASNQQRADTQYF. The CDR3 DNA reads TGTGCCAGCAACCAACAGCGCGCAGATACGCAGTATTTT. V is TRBV6-6 and J is TRBJ2-3; D is unclear. V lost 7 bases, J lost 4 bases, and 12 bases lay in between. CDR1 MNHNY and CDR2 SVGAGI come from the germline V gene (reference sequence). The CDR3 is made up of 13 amino acids.